This T cell receptor (beta chain) is drawn from a study of T cell responses to AZD1222 COVID-19 vaccine (dated by TCRdb to the early 2020s). About the investigation overall: AZD1222 recipients with second doses at about 4 weeks or about 12 weeks were pooled, because spike-specific TCR depth and breadth did not differ between schedules. A total of approximately 250 trial participants underwent TCR sequencing, of whom around 210 had received two doses of AZD1222 and some 26 had received two doses of the MenACWY control vaccine. Trial participants were enrolled into age subgroups of 18-55, 56-69 and 70-plus years, which contained approximately 150, 28 and 58 TCR-sequenced participants, respectively. Findings and caveats that apply to the study as a whole: Epitopes outside the regions mutated in the B.1.351 and B.1.1.7 variants were reportedly recognized by nearly half of the unique spike-specific TCRs. Because no day 14 peak-response samples were available, repertoires were characterized only after the peak T cell response. Participants were mostly white British, with more females than males. The authors suggested clonal diversity may have been underestimated. Conclusions about previously exposed vaccinees are limited, since just six AZD1222 recipients were seropositive for SARS-CoV-2 at baseline. The whole spike protein was spanned by vaccine-associated CD4 TCRs, and dominant responses were seen in regions 160-218 and 743-854. In the small 56-69-year group, the increase in depth fell short of significance, most likely because of low power. After two AZD1222 doses, spike-specific TCR breadth and depth were significantly higher than at day 0 and than in MenACWY recipients.

The time point label, as the study defines it: baseline before first vaccination. Samples from vaccinated people were obtained from the UK trials COV001 and COV002, which included a single-blind randomized controlled phase 2/3 trial of AZD1222 (ChAdOx1 nCoV-19) in healthy adults. Trial participant PBMC samples were collected at day 0 and day 28 after the second dose for TCRbeta chain sequencing. The CDR3 regions of human TCRbeta chains were analyzed by immunosequencing. In the source study's methods: Repertoire TCRs were checked for matches against a reference library of SARS-CoV-2-specific TCRs that had been generated using the MIRA antigen-specificity platform. Breadth meant the fraction of unique TCRs that were SARS-CoV-2-associated, whereas depth meant the fraction of total T cells that were SARS-CoV-2-associated. Each spike-specific TCR was assigned to its reactive spike region and to a CD4 or CD8 class using the MIRA data. Log10-transformed breadth and depth values were compared by one-way ANOVA with Sidak's multiple comparisons tests. TCRdb retrieved this table from immuneACCESS and kept in-frame rearrangements only. Not all clones are present; in checked studies, unresolved V genes account for under half, and no reason is known for the remainder. V and J calls and clone size come straight from that table; D and trimming were deduced from the DNA. The sample table shows about 100,000 clones, and about 87% are seen once. In total, the top ten clones hold approximately 15% of the sample.

For this clone: Its antigen is not yet known. Within one base of it there is no much larger clone, and no base qualities were kept.

Per the germline V gene, SGHDT is the CDR1 and YYEEEE is the CDR2. The CDR3 contains 17 residues, cysteine and phenylalanine counted. This entry keeps only the CDR3 DNA: 51 bases, framed from base 1. Relative to germline, V is missing 2 bases and J is missing 0 bases, with 10 bases of the junction outside any gene match. Material: peripheral blood, obtained on day 0 of AZD1222 vaccination. The TCR was taken from an adult in good health. The chain is encoded by TRBV5-6 joined to TRBJ1-1; TRBD1 lines up with 7 middle nucleotides. The DNA is TGTGCCAGCAGCTTAACTGGACAGGAATCTATGAACACTGAAGCTTTCTTT. This is translated as CASSLTGQESMNTEAFF.